This TCR beta chain derives from a study of cytomegalovirus exposure and HLA in healthy donors. Study results and caveats: The CMV antigen specificity of a few CMV-associated chains was confirmed through in vitro analysis. Among TCR beta chains, those listed as cytomegalovirus-associated numbered some 160. The majority of TCR sequences were rare, yet some public TCRs appeared in many donors. Reports described diagnosis of cytomegalovirus status by the classifier as highly specific and sensitive.

Regarding this clone: The antigen is undetermined.

Generated by immunoSEQ multiplex PCR, the TCRdb table keeps only in-frame clones and is missing some. This table holds hundreds of thousands of clones, 80% to 90% found once. V gave up 4 bases and J gave up 9 bases, with 22 bases separating them. Germline values: CDR1 MNHNS, CDR2 SASEGT. The CDR3 sequence is 16 residues long. The chain recombines TRBV6-1 with TRBJ2-1; tentative D call: TRBD2 (6 bases). Sequenced: PBMCs. The sequence was collected from a young woman in good health and CMV-seronegative. The CDR3 DNA is TGTGCCAGCAGTGCCGAGCGGGTTGCCTCGGTGGGTGAGCAGTTCTTC. Protein: CASSAERVASVGEQFF.